This entry features one T cell receptor (beta chain) sequence. Its cognate antigen is unknown. This sample is part of a study of cytomegalovirus exposure and HLA in healthy donors. Overall study: As an earlier analysis found, 150 million to 200 million T cells yielded 117 million unique TCR beta sequences.

Study-wide points: Presence/absence analysis assumed near-uniform sequencing depth across donors.

This CDR3 has 15 amino acids. From germline, CDR1 is MNHNY and CDR2 SVGAGI (reference sequence). Trimming took 3 bases from V and 2 from J, leaving 14 bases between them. Primers included in the PCR were 60 Vbeta and 13 Jbeta primers. Some clones are missing from TCRdb's copy, which holds only in-frame ones; the method was immunoSEQ multiplex PCR. The repertoire holds around 55,000 clones, with around three quarters as singletons. The sequencing sample was made of PBMCs. V is TRBV6-6 and J is TRBJ2-7; D possibly corresponds to TRBD1 (6 bases). The sequence was obtained from a female donor in good health and CMV-seronegative. The CDR3 nucleotides are TGTGCCAGCAGTTATTCTTGGACAGAGACCTACGAGCAGTACTTC. Translated: CASSYSWTETYEQYF.